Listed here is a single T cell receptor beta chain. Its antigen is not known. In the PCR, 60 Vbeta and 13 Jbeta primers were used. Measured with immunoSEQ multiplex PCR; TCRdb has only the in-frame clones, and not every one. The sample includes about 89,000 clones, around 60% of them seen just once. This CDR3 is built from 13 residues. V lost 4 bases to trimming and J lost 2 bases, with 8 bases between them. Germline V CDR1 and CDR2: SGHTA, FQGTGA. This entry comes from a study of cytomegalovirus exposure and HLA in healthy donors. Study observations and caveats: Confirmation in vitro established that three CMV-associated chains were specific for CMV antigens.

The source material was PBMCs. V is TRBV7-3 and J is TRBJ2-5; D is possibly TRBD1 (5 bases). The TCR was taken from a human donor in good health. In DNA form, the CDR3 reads TGTGCCAGCAGCTCTACAGGACAAGAGACCCAGTACTTC. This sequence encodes CASSSTGQETQYF. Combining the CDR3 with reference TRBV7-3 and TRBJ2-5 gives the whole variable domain GAGVSQTPSNKVTEKGKYVELRCDPISGHTALYWYRQSLGQGPEFLIYFQGTGAADDSGLPNDRFFAVRPEGSVSTLKIQRTERGDSAVYLCASSSTGQETQYFGPGTRLLVL.